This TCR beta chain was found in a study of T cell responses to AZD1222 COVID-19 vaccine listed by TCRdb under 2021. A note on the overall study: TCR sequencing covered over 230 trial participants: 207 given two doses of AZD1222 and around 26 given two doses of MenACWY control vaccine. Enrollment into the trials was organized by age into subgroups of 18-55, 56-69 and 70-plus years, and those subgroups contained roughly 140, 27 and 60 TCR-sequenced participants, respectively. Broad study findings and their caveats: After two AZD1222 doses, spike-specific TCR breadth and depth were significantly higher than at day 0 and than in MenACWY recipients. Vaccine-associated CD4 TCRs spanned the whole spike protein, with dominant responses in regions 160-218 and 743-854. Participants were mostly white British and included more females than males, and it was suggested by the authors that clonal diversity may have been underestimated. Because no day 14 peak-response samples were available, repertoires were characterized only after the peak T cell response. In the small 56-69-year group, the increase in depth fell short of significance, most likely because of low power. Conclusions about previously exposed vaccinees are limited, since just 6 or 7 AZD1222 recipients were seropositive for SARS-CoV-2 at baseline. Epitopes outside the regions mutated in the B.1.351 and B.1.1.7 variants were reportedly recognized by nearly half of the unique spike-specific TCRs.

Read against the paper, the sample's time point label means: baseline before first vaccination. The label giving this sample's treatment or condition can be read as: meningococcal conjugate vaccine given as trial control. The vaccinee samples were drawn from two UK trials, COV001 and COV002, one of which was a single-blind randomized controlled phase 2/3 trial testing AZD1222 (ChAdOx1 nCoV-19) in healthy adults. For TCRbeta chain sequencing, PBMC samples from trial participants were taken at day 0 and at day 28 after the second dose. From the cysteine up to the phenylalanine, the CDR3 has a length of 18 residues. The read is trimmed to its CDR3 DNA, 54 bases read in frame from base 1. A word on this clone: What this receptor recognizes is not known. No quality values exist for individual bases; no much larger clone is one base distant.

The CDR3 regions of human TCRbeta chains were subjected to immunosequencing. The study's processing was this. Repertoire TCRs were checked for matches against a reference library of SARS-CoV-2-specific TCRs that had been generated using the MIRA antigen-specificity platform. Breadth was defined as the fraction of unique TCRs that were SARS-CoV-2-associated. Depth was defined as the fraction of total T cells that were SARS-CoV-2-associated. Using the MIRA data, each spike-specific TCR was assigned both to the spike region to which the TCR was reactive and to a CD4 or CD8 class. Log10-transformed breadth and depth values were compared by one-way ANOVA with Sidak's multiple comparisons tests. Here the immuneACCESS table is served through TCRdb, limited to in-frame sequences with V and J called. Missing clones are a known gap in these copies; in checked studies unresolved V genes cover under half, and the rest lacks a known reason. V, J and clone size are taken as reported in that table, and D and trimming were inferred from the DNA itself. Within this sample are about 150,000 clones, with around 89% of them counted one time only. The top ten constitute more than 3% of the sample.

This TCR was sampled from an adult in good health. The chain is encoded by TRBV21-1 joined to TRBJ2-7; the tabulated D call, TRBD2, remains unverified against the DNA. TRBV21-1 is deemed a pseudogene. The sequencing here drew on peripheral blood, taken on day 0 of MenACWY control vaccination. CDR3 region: CASSKGEGPSRISYEQYF. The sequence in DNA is TGTGCCAGCAGCAAGGGGGAGGGACCATCTAGAATTTCCTACGAGCAGTACTTC.